This TCR beta chain was retrieved from a study of T cell repertoires in aging, cancer and after chemotherapy. The sample holds a few counts of this clonotype. The template was genomic DNA from peripheral blood, not RNA. Multiplex touch-down PCR with TRB-A/B primers amplified rearranged V-D-J TRB sequences. One entry per CDR3 protein results from TCRdb running MiXCR on the multiplex PCR reads. The sample has fewer than 4,500 distinct CDR3 sequences, 35% to 45% seen once. The trim removed 0 bases at V and 4 bases at J, leaving 9 bases unmatched. Germline lookup yields CDR1 GTSNPN and CDR2 SVGIG (reference sequence). CDR3 size: 16 residues.

The source of this sequence is a human donor with a blood cancer. This chain connects TRBV30 to TRBJ2-1; 7 bases line up with TRBD2. The sequenced material came from blood. The CDR3, as DNA: TGTGCCTGGAGTGTACGCGCTAGCGGTGAATACAATGAGCAGTTCTTC. Amino acids: CAWSVRASGEYNEQFF.